Each of the 13 T cell receptor beta chains below was sequenced from the same sample in a study of shared clonotypes between healthy human individuals. This table comes from immunoSEQ multiplex PCR, and its TCRdb copy is limited to in-frame clones, with some not included. Of hundreds of thousands of clones in the sample, roughly 96% were seen once. Sequencing used memory CD8+ T cells sorted from blood. Documented subset: CD45RO+ cells pooled with CCR7-negative TemRA cells. Source of these receptors: a young man in good health.

The V call is TRBV2, the J call TRBJ1-5; D is ambiguous. The germline CDR1 and CDR2 sequences are SNHLY and FYNNEI. CDR3 length: 14 amino acids. Trimming left V 3 bases short and J 6 bases short, with 12 bases between. CDR3 bases: TGTGCCAGCAGTGAGGAGGTTGGGGTTCAGCCCCAGCATTTT. This gives the protein CASSEEVGVQPQHF.

V and J are TRBV6-1 and TRBJ1-4; D gene ambiguous. Trimming stripped 6 bases from V and 2 bases from J, with 7 bases between. The CDR3 has 13 amino acids. Germline V gene lookup returns CDR1 MNHNS and CDR2 SASEGT. CDR3 in amino acids: CASRTLTNEKLFF. DNA for the CDR3: TGTGCCAGCAGGACCCTGACTAATGAAAAACTGTTTTTT.

The V gene is TRBV14, the J gene TRBJ1-3; tentatively, D is TRBD1 (6 bases). Germline V lookup: CDR1 SGHDN, CDR2 FVKESK. Deletions cut 0 bases from V and 9 bases from J, with 18 bases between. CDR3 length equals 16 residues. The CDR3 sequence: CASSQEHPGAFGTIYF. Written as DNA, the CDR3 is TGTGCCAGCAGCCAAGAGCACCCAGGGGCTTTCGGCACCATATATTTT.

This clone was seen a handful of times. The chain has TRBV6-1 and TRBJ2-3; 11 positions match TRBD1. Germline loops: CDR1 MNHNS, CDR2 SASEGT. CDR3 length equals 15 residues. V lost 7 bases and J lost 3; bases outside the gene matches: 6. DNA for the CDR3: TGTGCCAGCACCGCGGACAGGGGGCGAACAGATACGCAGTATTTT. Protein sequence: CASTADRGRTDTQYF.

This clone is a singleton in its sample. J is TRBJ1-3 and V is TRBV7-3, with 8 bases lining up with TRBD1. CDR3 size: 13 residues. Germline V gene lookup returns CDR1 SGHTA and CDR2 FQGTGA. The ends lost 4 bases at V and 4 bases at J; junction bases unmatched: 0. CDR3 nucleotides: TGTGCCAGCAGCTGGACAGGGGGAAACACCATATATTTT. Translation: CASSWTGGNTIYF.

The chain combines TRBV4-2 with TRBJ2-5; no clear D gene. From germline, CDR1 is LGHNA and CDR2 YNFKEQ. Trimming removed 0 bases from V and 0 bases from J, with 5 bases in between. CDR3 size: 14 residues. DNA of the CDR3: TGTGCCAGCAGCCAAGAGGTGTACCAAGAGACCCAGTACTTC. This translates into CASSQEVYQETQYF.

V is TRBV7-2 and J is TRBJ2-7; unclear D gene. This CDR3 comprises 15 residues. The germline gives CDR1 SGHTA, CDR2 FQGNSA. V gave up 2 bases and J gave up 1 base, with 12 bases separating them. This chain's CDR3 is CASSLTTMASYEQYF. The CDR3, as DNA: TGTGCCAGCAGCTTAACCACTATGGCGTCCTACGAGCAGTACTTC.

V gene TRBV30 combines with J gene TRBJ1-1; 10 bases line up with TRBD1. V gave up 5 bases and J gave up 6 bases; unmatched junction bases: 6. The CDR3 totals 13 residues. From germline, CDR1 is GTSNPN and CDR2 SVGIG (reference sequence). The CDR3 loop is CAWETGGNAEAFF. The CDR3 DNA sequence: TGTGCCTGGGAGACAGGGGGCAACGCTGAAGCTTTCTTT.

This CDR3 reads CSVSLPLKNIQYF. CDR3 sequence (DNA): TGCAGCGTTTCCCTCCCACTGAAAAACATTCAGTACTTC. The J gene is TRBJ2-4, the V gene TRBV29-1; D unclear. The germline V gene has CDR1 SQVTM and CDR2 ANQGSEA. The CDR3 contains 13 residues. Trimming left V 5 bases short and J 4 bases short, with 12 bases between.

The gene calls are TRBV5-1 and TRBJ2-3; 12 bases agree with TRBD2. Germline V gene lookup returns CDR1 SGHRS and CDR2 YFSETQ. After removal of 1 base from V and 3 bases from J, the junction contained 6 bases not matched to a gene. The CDR3 sequence is 17 residues long. The CDR3 DNA follows: TGCGCCAGCAGCTTGCAGACTAGCGGGAGATGGACAGATACGCAGTATTTT. It encodes CASSLQTSGRWTDTQYF. Full variable domain (remainder filled in from reference TRBV5-1 and TRBJ2-3): KAGVTQTPRYLIKTRGQQVTLSCSPISGHRSVSWYQQTPGQGLQFLFEYFSETQRNKGNFPGRFSGRQFSNSRSEMNVSTLELGDSALYLCASSLQTSGRWTDTQYFGPGTRLTVL.

This chain uses TRBV6-5 with TRBJ2-2, with unresolved D. Per germline, CDR1 MNHEY and CDR2 SVGAGI. V lost 0 bases and J lost 3, with 8 bases in between. The CDR3 totals 15 residues. CDR3 amino acids: CASSYSFSDTGELFF. The CDR3 DNA is TGTGCCAGCAGTTACTCCTTTAGTGACACCGGGGAGCTGTTTTTT.

The chain combines TRBV6-6 with TRBJ2-7; 12 bases are a match to TRBD1. This CDR3 comprises 15 residues. Germline trimming cut 4 bases from V and 2 bases from J; bases unmatched to any gene: 3. Germline V gives CDR1 MNHNY, CDR2 SVGAGI (reference sequence). Here the CDR3 DNA reads TGTGCCAGCAGTTGGGACAGGGGGCCCACCTACGAGCAGTACTTC. This sequence encodes CASSWDRGPTYEQYF.

The J gene is TRBJ2-7, the V gene TRBV5-6; TRBD1 matches 8 bases. CDR1 is SGHDT and CDR2 is YYEEEE in the germline V gene. The CDR3 has 14 amino acids. V was pared by 4 bases and J by 0 bases, with 3 bases of the junction left unmatched. The CDR3 nucleotides are TGTGCCAGCAGCGCCGACAGGGGCTCCTACGAGCAGTACTTC. Its translation: CASSADRGSYEQYF.